This TCR beta chain came from a study of lymphopenia after photon versus proton radiotherapy. Study-wide results and caveats: Proton therapy kept repertoires fairly stable, unlike photons, which gained effector/memory cells. Authors raise, but do not show, better survival with proton therapy.

Only a few counts were recorded for this clone. Its antigen is as yet unknown. This table comes from immunoSEQ multiplex PCR, and its TCRdb copy is limited to in-frame clones, with some not included. The table lists over 55,000 clones, over 80% of them singletons. Germline CDR1 SGHRS, CDR2 YFSETQ. The V gene lost 4 bases and the J gene lost 1 base, with 11 bases spanning the gap. This CDR3 comprises 14 residues. The receptor's source is a man older than 75 with esophageal cancer. Specimen: peripheral blood, collected from a patient treated with proton-based radiotherapy. The genes are TRBV5-1 and TRBJ1-1, with D tentatively TRBD1 (6 bases). CDR3 residues: CASSRGGRNTEAFF. The CDR3 nucleotides are TGCGCCAGCAGCAGAGGGGGACGGAACACTGAAGCTTTCTTT.